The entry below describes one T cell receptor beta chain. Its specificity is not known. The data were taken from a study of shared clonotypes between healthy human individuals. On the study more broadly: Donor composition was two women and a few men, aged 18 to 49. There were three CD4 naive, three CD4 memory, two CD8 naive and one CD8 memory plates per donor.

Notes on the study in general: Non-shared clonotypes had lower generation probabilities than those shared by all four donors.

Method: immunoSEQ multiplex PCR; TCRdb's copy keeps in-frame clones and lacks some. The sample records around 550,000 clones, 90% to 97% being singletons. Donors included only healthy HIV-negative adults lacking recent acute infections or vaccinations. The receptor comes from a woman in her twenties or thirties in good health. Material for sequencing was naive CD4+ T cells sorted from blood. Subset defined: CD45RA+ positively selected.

CDR3 region: CASSLKRKSLRMVEQYF. CDR3 nucleotides: TGTGCCAGCAGCTTGAAACGCAAGTCCCTGAGGATGGTCGAGCAGTACTTC. The J gene is TRBJ2-7, the V gene TRBV5-6; D unclear. Between the trimmed V and J ends, which lost 1 base and 6 bases, there was a span of 23 bases. CDR1 is SGHDT, CDR2 YYEEEE, per germline. The CDR3 runs to 17 residues.